The 12 T cell receptor beta chains reported below all come from one sample, sequenced in a study of cytomegalovirus exposure and HLA in healthy donors. Primers for the PCR totalled 60 Vbeta and 13 Jbeta. Sequencing used immunoSEQ multiplex PCR; TCRdb keeps in-frame clones, though not all of them. The table has over 200,000 clones, 82% seen once; the top ten hold nearly 6%. Sequencing used PBMCs. Every receptor here comes from a man between 35 and 55 years old in good health and CMV-seropositive.

The J gene is TRBJ2-5, the V gene TRBV9, with 8 nucleotides matching TRBD2. The CDR3 runs to 15 residues. In germline, CDR1 is SGDLS, CDR2 YYNGEE. The ends lost 4 bases at V and 5 bases at J; junction bases unmatched: 10. The CDR3 spells CASSYYGLAPETQYF. The CDR3 DNA reads TGTGCCAGCAGCTATTACGGACTAGCTCCGGAGACCCAGTACTTC.

This chain uses TRBV18 with TRBJ1-2; weak D call: TRBD1 (6 bases). This CDR3 is 14 amino acids long. The germline gives CDR1 KGHSH, CDR2 LQKENI. V lost 3 bases, J lost 8 bases, and 16 bases lay in between. The CDR3 nucleotides read TGTGCCAGCTCACCGCTACGGGACATAGAGGGCTACACCTTC. Its protein is CASSPLRDIEGYTF.

The rearrangement joins TRBV5-1 to TRBJ2-5; 7 positions match TRBD1. This CDR3 spans 15 amino acids. Germline V gene sequence: CDR1 SGHRS, CDR2 YFSETQ. J was trimmed by 5 bases and V by 4 bases; bases with no gene match: 11. CDR3 protein: CASSPSTGTRETQYF. The CDR3 DNA reads TGCGCCAGCAGCCCCTCGACAGGGACCCGTGAGACCCAGTACTTC.

This clone appeared a few times. The rearrangement uses TRBV6-6 and TRBJ2-6; perhaps TRBD2 as D (6 bases). V lost 2 bases to trimming and J lost 0 bases, with 8 bases between them. Germline CDR1 is MNHNY and CDR2 is SVGAGI (reference sequence). This CDR3 has 16 residues. The CDR3 nucleotides are TGTGCCAGCAGTTACGGAGGGAGCTCTGGGGCCAACGTCCTGACTTTC. Encoded protein: CASSYGGSSGANVLTF.

The chain recombines TRBV10-1 with TRBJ1-2, with D unclear. Between the trimmed V and J ends, which lost 2 bases and 2 bases, there was a span of 6 bases. This CDR3 is built from 13 residues. CDR1 is WNHNN and CDR2 is SYGVQD in the germline V gene (reference sequence). CDR3 bases: TGCGCCAGCAGTGAGGGGAGGAACTATGGCTACACCTTC. Its translation is CASSEGRNYGYTF.

The genes are TRBV14 and TRBJ2-1, with 15 bases that match TRBD2. In germline, CDR1 is SGHDN, CDR2 FVKESK. Trimming removed 4 bases from V and 9 bases from J; junction bases left unmatched: 4. The CDR3 contains 15 residues. The CDR3 protein is CASSLGLAGGGEQFF. The CDR3, as DNA: TGTGCCAGCAGCCTGGGACTAGCGGGGGGAGGTGAGCAGTTCTTC.

In its sample, this clone was seen once. As the CDR3 is not closed by the conserved phenylalanine or tryptophan, this likely results from a read error. No DNA is shown, since the ends of the CDR3 on it are uncertain; the CDR3 is the one TCRdb lists. The genes are TRBV7-9 and TRBJ2-7; TRBD1 reflects the table's D call only, with no check against the DNA. The CDR3 adds up to 12 amino acids, both ends counted. In germline, CDR1 is SEHNR, CDR2 FQNEAQ (reference sequence). The CDR3 is CASSPEQGSALL.

V usage is TRBV9 and J usage is TRBJ1-4, with 11 bases aligning to TRBD1. With 0 bases clipped from V and 4 bases from J, the junction kept 5 bases outside the gene matches. The CDR3 contains 17 residues. In germline, CDR1 is SGDLS, CDR2 YYNGEE. CDR3 loop: CASSVAGQGAVNEKLFF. For the CDR3, the DNA is TGTGCCAGCAGCGTAGCTGGACAGGGGGCCGTTAATGAAAAACTGTTTTTT.

The V gene is TRBV2, the J gene TRBJ2-2; 7 nucleotides line up with TRBD2. Germline V gene lookup returns CDR1 SNHLY and CDR2 FYNNEI. The V gene end was trimmed by 10 bases and the J gene end by 1 base; junction bases not matched to a gene: 6. The CDR3 sequence is 14 residues long. The CDR3 sequence: CATLAEMNTGELFF. CDR3 DNA: TGTGCCACTCTAGCGGAAATGAACACCGGGGAGCTGTTTTTT.

This clone was observed once. The rearrangement joins TRBV7-2 to TRBJ2-7; D is unresolved. V lost 1 base and J 2 bases, leaving 12 bases between the germline ends. The germline gives CDR1 SGHTA, CDR2 FQGNSA. The CDR3 length is 15 residues. For the CDR3, the DNA is TGTGCCAGCAGCTTAGGCGGCAGCCCCACCTACGAGCAGTACTTC. Encoded protein: CASSLGGSPTYEQYF.

V is TRBV15 and J is TRBJ1-3; 8 bases match TRBD1. V was clipped by 3 bases and J by 5 bases; unmatched bases: 12. Per germline, CDR1 LNHNV and CDR2 YYDKDF (reference sequence). The CDR3 length is 17 residues. The CDR3 spells CATSRGGAGGNRNTIYF. CDR3 DNA sequence: TGTGCCACCAGCAGGGGTGGGGCAGGGGGCAATAGAAACACCATATATTTT.

The chain is built from TRBV9 and TRBJ1-1; D is possibly TRBD1 (5 bases). V was clipped by 0 bases and J by 0 bases, with 9 bases between them. The CDR3 has 15 residues. The germline V gene has CDR1 SGDLS and CDR2 YYNGEE. The CDR3 DNA reads as TGTGCCAGCAGCGTAGGTCCAGGGATGAACACTGAAGCTTTCTTT. Protein product: CASSVGPGMNTEAFF.